A single sample gave rise to the 27 T cell receptor beta chains below, sequenced in a study of blood T cell repertoires in COVID-19. Clones were sequenced by immunoSEQ multiplex PCR, and TCRdb holds only the in-frame ones, with some missing. The table includes 75,000 to 85,000 clones, roughly 78% detected once. Sequencing used peripheral blood. Receptors were obtained from a human donor in a cohort sampled during active COVID-19.

This CDR3 is CASTEASGYGYTF. The CDR3 bases are TGTGCCAGCACTGAGGCCTCGGGATATGGCTACACCTTC. The gene calls are TRBV12-3 or TRBV12-4 and TRBJ1-2, with D hard to call. Between the trimmed V and J ends, which lost 7 bases and 5 bases, there was a span of 14 bases. This CDR3 contains 13 residues.

V usage is TRBV18 and J usage is TRBJ2-5, with TRBD2 as a possible D gene (5 bases). Germline V gene data show CDR1 as KGHSH and CDR2 as LQKENI. V was cut by 6 bases and J by 2 bases, with 13 bases left in between. The CDR3 consists of 14 residues. In nucleotides, the CDR3 is TGTGCCAGCTCCCCTCCGGGAAAACAAGAGACCCAGTACTTC. Residues: CASSPPGKQETQYF.

This rearrangement joins TRBV30 to TRBJ2-2, with D perhaps TRBD2 (6 bases). The CDR3 totals 15 residues. Germline loops: CDR1 GTSNPN, CDR2 SVGIG (reference sequence). The V end lost 3 bases, the J end lost 0 bases, and 11 bases lay between the germline ends. The CDR3 spells CAWRGGRTNTGELFF. The CDR3 DNA reads as TGTGCCTGGAGGGGGGGACGGACGAACACCGGGGAGCTGTTTTTT.

J is TRBJ2-7 and V is TRBV20-1; 8 bases are shared with TRBD2. The germline gives CDR1 DFQATT, CDR2 SNEGSKA (reference sequence). CDR3 size: 14 residues. V lost 3 bases, J lost 4 bases, and 8 bases stayed unmatched. The CDR3 sequence: CSASANSGGYEQYF. The CDR3, as DNA: TGCAGTGCTAGTGCCAACAGCGGGGGTTACGAGCAGTACTTC.

The chain employs TRBV6-6 and TRBJ2-7, with TRBD1 matching over 7 bases. The CDR3 has 14 residues. Germline V CDR1 and CDR2: MNHNY, SVGAGI (reference sequence). Germline trimming cut 2 bases from V and 3 bases from J; bases unmatched to any gene: 4. In DNA, the CDR3 is TGTGCCAGCAGTTACCGGGCAGGGGGCTACGAGCAGTACTTC. As protein: CASSYRAGGYEQYF.

V and J are TRBV7-2 and TRBJ2-7; 9 bases fit TRBD1. Losses at the gene ends were 5 bases for V and 0 bases for J; bases not matched to a gene: 14. The CDR3 runs to 18 residues. The germline V gene encodes CDR1 SGHTA and CDR2 FQGNSA. CDR3 amino acids: CASSVDGQGLRSSYEQYF. CDR3 nucleotides: TGTGCCAGCAGCGTCGATGGACAGGGGCTCCGCAGCTCCTACGAGCAGTACTTC.

The rearrangement links TRBV4-2 to TRBJ2-3; D is unresolved. Germline loops: CDR1 LGHNA, CDR2 YNFKEQ. The V gene lost 1 base and the J gene lost 0 bases, with 8 bases spanning the gap. There are 15 residues in the CDR3. The CDR3 region has the DNA TGTGCCAGCAGCCAAGCCACCACTAGCACAGATACGCAGTATTTT. This gives the protein CASSQATTSTDTQYF.

V is TRBV11-1 and J is TRBJ1-1; D gene uncertain. Trimming took off 1 base at V and 7 bases at J, with 7 bases between the two ends. The CDR3 has 12 residues. Looked up from germline, CDR1 is SGHAT and CDR2 is FQDESV (reference sequence). The CDR3 DNA is TGTGCCAGCAGCTTAGGAGCGCTTGAAGCTTTCTTT. Translation gives CASSLGALEAFF.

The genes are TRBV5-1 and TRBJ1-1; D may be TRBD1 (5 bases). Trimming removed 1 base at V and 5 bases at J, with 15 bases between. Germline loops: CDR1 SGHRS, CDR2 YFSETQ. CDR3 length: 15 amino acids. The CDR3 loop reads CASSLRSGLRTEAFF. The CDR3 DNA is TGCGCCAGCAGCTTGCGTTCAGGGCTTAGGACTGAAGCTTTCTTT.

V usage is TRBV14 and J usage is TRBJ1-1; no clear D. Germline values: CDR1 SGHDN, CDR2 FVKESK. There are 11 residues in the CDR3. Trimming removed 1 base from V and 11 bases from J, with 8 bases in between. The DNA for the CDR3 is TGTGCCAGCAGCCAAGTCGGTGCGGCTTTCTTT. Its translation: CASSQVGAAFF.

This clone has just a few counts. This chain links TRBV5-6 with TRBJ1-2, with D maybe TRBD1 (5 bases). Germline V gene lookup returns CDR1 SGHDT and CDR2 YYEEEE. V lost 4 bases to trimming and J lost 1 base, with 17 bases between them. The CDR3 is made up of 16 amino acids. The CDR3 region has the DNA TGTGCCAGCAGCCCCCCCCCGGACACACTTAACTATGGCTACACCTTC. This translates into CASSPPPDTLNYGYTF.

The chain couples TRBV12-3 or TRBV12-4 to TRBJ1-2; 7 bases agree with TRBD1. The ends lost 6 bases at V and 6 bases at J; junction bases unmatched: 7. This CDR3 comprises 13 residues. In DNA, the CDR3 is TGTGCCAGCAGGTGGACAGGTGAGGATGGCTACACCTTC. Translation: CASRWTGEDGYTF.

This chain uses TRBV10-3 with TRBJ1-6; no definite D call. This CDR3 contains 13 residues. Trimming removed 7 bases at V and 5 bases at J, with 9 bases between. From germline, CDR1 is ENHRY and CDR2 SYGVKD. The CDR3 spells CAITNNNNSPLHF. The CDR3 nucleotides are TGTGCCATCACCAACAATAATAATTCACCCCTCCACTTT.

The rearrangement joins TRBV19 to TRBJ1-1, with TRBD1 as a possible D gene (5 bases). V gave up 2 bases and J gave up 4 bases, with 23 bases separating them. CDR3 length: 18 residues. Germline values: CDR1 LNHDA, CDR2 SQIVND (reference sequence). As DNA, the CDR3 is TGTGCCAGTAGTATAAAATCCCGAATCAGGGCCCCCAGCACTGAAGCTTTCTTT. Its protein is CASSIKSRIRAPSTEAFF.

J is TRBJ2-7 and V is TRBV7-2, with 8 bases lining up with TRBD1. Germline V lookup: CDR1 SGHTA, CDR2 FQGNSA. The trim removed 1 base at V and 3 bases at J, leaving 5 bases unmatched. This CDR3 region has 15 residues. The CDR3 nucleotides are TGTGCCAGCAGCTTAGGACAGGGGTCCTTCTACGAGCAGTACTTC. Its translation: CASSLGQGSFYEQYF.

V gene TRBV4-1 combines with J gene TRBJ2-7; no firm D call. CDR3 length equals 15 residues. Trimming took off 2 bases at V and 0 bases at J, with 11 bases between the two ends. The germline CDR1 and CDR2 sequences are MGHRA and YSYEKL. The CDR3 spells CASSQLAVASYEQYF. The CDR3 nucleotides read TGCGCCAGCAGCCAATTGGCGGTCGCCTCCTACGAGCAGTACTTC.

This clone was recorded a few times. The V and J genes are TRBV9 and TRBJ1-6, with TRBD1 identical over 7 bases. V gave up 4 bases and J gave up 10 bases; unmatched junction bases: 5. CDR3 length: 13 residues. Germline CDR1 SGDLS, CDR2 YYNGEE. The CDR3 sequence: CASSTGTDSPLHF. The DNA of the CDR3 is TGTGCCAGCAGCACGGGGACAGACTCACCCCTCCACTTT.

The chain joins TRBV19 to TRBJ1-1, with 8 bases that match TRBD1. Germline loops: CDR1 LNHDA, CDR2 SQIVND (reference sequence). Unmatched junction bases numbered 4, after V lost 3 bases and J lost 1 base. CDR3 length equals 15 residues. Here the CDR3 reads CASSIAGQGNTEAFF. The DNA of the CDR3 is TGTGCCAGTAGTATCGCCGGACAGGGGAACACTGAAGCTTTCTTT. The full variable domain, with the rest looked up from reference TRBV19 and TRBJ1-1, is DGGITQSPKYLFRKEGQNVTLSCEQNLNHDAMYWYRQDPGQGLRLIYYSQIVNDFQKGDIAEGYSVSREKKESFPLTVTSAQKNPTAFYLCASSIAGQGNTEAFFGQGTRLTVV.

The rearrangement uses TRBV19 and TRBJ2-5; D possibly corresponds to TRBD1 (6 bases). The CDR3 sequence is 15 residues long. Per the germline V gene, CDR1 is LNHDA and CDR2 is SQIVND (reference sequence). V shed 7 bases and J shed 7 bases, with 22 bases lying between them. CDR3 sequence reads: CASTNPDSPSGTQYF. The CDR3 coding sequence is TGTGCCAGTACCAACCCGGACAGCCCGAGCGGGACCCAGTACTTC. Variable domain in full (rest from reference TRBV19 and TRBJ2-5): DGGITQSPKYLFRKEGQNVTLSCEQNLNHDAMYWYRQDPGQGLRLIYYSQIVNDFQKGDIAEGYSVSREKKESFPLTVTSAQKNPTAFYLCASTNPDSPSGTQYFGPGTRLLVL.

This clone appeared a single time. This chain connects TRBV3-1 (or the pseudogene TRBV3-2) to TRBJ2-2; D is unresolved. This CDR3 is 14 amino acids long. Trimming took off 6 bases at V and 0 bases at J, with 8 bases between the two ends. Germline V gene sequence: CDR1 LGHDT, CDR2 YNNKEL (reference sequence). CDR3 DNA sequence: TGTGCCAGCAGACCGAGGACGAACACCGGGGAGCTGTTTTTT. The encoded protein is CASRPRTNTGELFF.

This rearrangement joins TRBV6-1 to TRBJ1-1; D is uncertain. The germline V gene has CDR1 MNHNS and CDR2 SASEGT. V lost 0 bases, J lost 10 bases, and 15 bases lay in between. The CDR3 loop spans 14 amino acids. CDR3 protein: CASSEAVGQTRAFF. The CDR3 nucleotides read TGTGCCAGCAGTGAAGCGGTTGGGCAGACCCGAGCTTTCTTT.

The chain has TRBV7-9 and TRBJ1-2; D might be TRBD1 (5 bases). CDR3 size: 12 residues. The V end was cut by 2 bases, the J end by 7 bases, with 8 bases between. Germline lookup yields CDR1 SEHNR and CDR2 FQNEAQ (reference sequence). Written as DNA, the CDR3 is TGTGCCAGCAGCTTACAGGGAGGTGGCTACACCTTC. This encodes CASSLQGGGYTF.

V and J are TRBV6-2 or TRBV6-3 and TRBJ1-5, with 10 bases fitting TRBD1. CDR3 length: 18 amino acids. J gave up 2 bases and V 2 bases, and 9 bases lay outside the gene matches. Germline assignment: CDR1 MNHEY and CDR2 SVGEGT. The CDR3 region has the DNA TGTGCCAGCAGTTACCCGGGACAGGGGACCTTAGGCAATCAGCCCCAGCATTTT. Translation: CASSYPGQGTLGNQPQHF.

This clone was seen a few times. The J gene is TRBJ1-2, the V gene TRBV5-5, with 11 bases that match TRBD1. The V gene's germline CDR1 is SGHKS and CDR2 YYEKEE (reference sequence). There are 13 residues in the CDR3. Germline trimming cut 4 bases from V and 13 bases from J; bases unmatched to any gene: 9. The CDR3 loop is CASSPGTGGPATF. The DNA for the CDR3 is TGTGCCAGCAGCCCCGGGACAGGGGGTCCGGCCACCTTC.

The V and J genes are TRBV6-6 and TRBJ1-2; 8 bases fit TRBD1. Per germline, CDR1 MNHNY and CDR2 SVGAGI (reference sequence). The CDR3 length is 14 residues. J was trimmed by 5 bases and V by 8 bases; bases with no gene match: 10. The CDR3 reads CASQPKDRAYGYTF. CDR3 DNA sequence: TGTGCCAGCCAACCTAAGGACAGGGCTTATGGCTACACCTTC.

The genes are TRBV19 and TRBJ2-7, with TRBD2 as a possible D gene (5 bases). The germline V and J ends were trimmed by 3 bases and 4 bases, with 22 bases remaining between them. Germline CDR1 LNHDA, CDR2 SQIVND (reference sequence). CDR3 length: 17 amino acids. In DNA form, the CDR3 reads TGTGCCAGTAGTATCACGACGGGATCCTTGGTGGGGTACGAGCAGTACTTC. Translating gives CASSITTGSLVGYEQYF.

V is TRBV25-1 and J is TRBJ1-1; D is uncertain. The CDR3 consists of 10 residues. Trimming removed 4 bases at V and 12 bases at J, with 9 bases between. CDR1 and CDR2 (germline): MGHDK, SYGVNS. This CDR3 is CASSATKTFF. The CDR3, as DNA: TGTGCCAGCAGTGCCACTAAGACTTTCTTT.